The clone carrying this T cell receptor beta chain has a handful of counts. Its antigen is as yet unknown. This CDR3 is built from 15 residues. Trimming removed 1 base at V and 9 bases at J, with 16 bases between. From germline, CDR1 is SGHTA and CDR2 FQGNSA. Of the isolated RNA, all was reverse transcribed, and so the sequenced material was expressed TCRB transcripts. Assay used: immunoSEQ multiplex PCR; TCRdb lists only in-frame clones, some missing. The data contain 200,000 to 250,000 clones, about 25% of them seen just once; the ten biggest clones take up under 4.5%. Stem cell-like memory, regulatory, central memory and naive CD4+ cells were sorted via CD45RO/CCR7/CD25/CD127/CD95/CD27. This sample stems from a study of beta chain features in type 1 diabetes. Study-wide points: Any HLA type influence on TCRB rearrangement was left unresolved here.

The sample comprised central memory CD4+ T cells from blood. The chain employs TRBV7-2 and TRBJ2-1, with D perhaps assigned TRBD1 or TRBD2 (5 bases each). This clonotype originated in a man under 40 in good health. The CDR3 sequence is CASSLDDSARGEQFF. In nucleotides, the CDR3 is TGTGCCAGCAGCTTAGATGACAGCGCCCGGGGTGAGCAGTTCTTC.